The rows below give T cell receptor beta chains drawn from one sample of a study of technical replicates of blood from a handful of donors. Using immunoSEQ multiplex PCR, the repertoire was profiled, and TCRdb retains in-frame clones only, with some absent. The table lists over 70,000 clones, 96% of them singletons. Source material: T cells isolated from PBMCs. These receptors were taken from a human donor in good health. Both conserved end residues are part of each CDR3. A D gene is named only where the DNA matches it firmly. The listing skips clone size in some rows; elsewhere it reads once, few, many or a size class.

TRBJ2-1	TRBD1	TRBV2	.	CASSDPAEQGARNEQFF	TGTGCCAGCAGTGATCCGGCGGAGCAGGGGGCGCGCAATGAGCAGTTCTTC
TRBJ2-5	.	TRBV27	.	CASSLRVRSETQYF	TGTGCCAGCAGTTTGAGGGTGCGGAGCGAGACCCAGTACTTC
TRBJ1-1	.	TRBV6-4	.	CASRGQAFF	TGTGCCAGCAGGGGCCAAGCTTTCTTT
TRBJ2-2	TRBD2	TRBV25-1	.	CASNPPPAGMRIGELFF	TGTGCCAGCAACCCACCCCCAGCGGGAATGAGAATCGGGGAGCTGTTTTTT
TRBJ1-1	.	TRBV6-5	.	CASRGWAGVNTEAFF	TGTGCCAGCAGGGGGTGGGCGGGGGTGAACACTGAAGCTTTCTTT
TRBJ1-1	.	TRBV6-6	.	CASRRAMNTEAFF	TGTGCCAGCAGGAGGGCAATGAACACTGAAGCTTTCTTT
TRBJ1-1	.	TRBV2	.	CASSEALWPGAFF	TGTGCCAGCAGTGAAGCGCTATGGCCGGGAGCTTTCTTT
TRBJ2-7	.	TRBV6-6	once	CASSTWGGGVIEQYF	TGTGCCAGCAGCACGTGGGGGGGCGGCGTTATAGAGCAGTACTTC
TRBJ2-7	TRBD2	TRBV7-2	.	CASSLGFSGGAYEQYF	TGTGCCAGCAGCTTAGGCTTCAGCGGGGGGGCCTACGAGCAGTACTTC
TRBJ2-5	.	TRBV2	.	CASSEQDWTQYF	TGTGCCAGCAGTGAACAGGACTGGACCCAGTACTTC
TRBJ2-1	TRBD1	TRBV4-1	.	CASRNRDRGNEQFF	TGCGCCAGCAGAAATCGGGACAGGGGGAATGAGCAGTTCTTC
TRBJ1-4	TRBD1	TRBV9	.	CASSADRDRVVEKLFF	TGTGCCAGCAGCGCGGACCGGGACAGGGTGGTGGAAAAACTGTTTTTT